Listed here is a single T cell receptor (beta chain). Its antigen is currently unknown. The data stem from a study of cytomegalovirus exposure and HLA in healthy donors. Background on the study: A prior study identified 120 million or so unique TCR beta sequences from 150 million to 200 million T cells. Study-wide results and limits: Overall, approximately 150 TCR beta chains were annotated as cytomegalovirus-associated.

The PCR made use of 60 Vbeta and 13 Jbeta primers. Method: immunoSEQ multiplex PCR; TCRdb's copy keeps in-frame clones and lacks some. The sample holds 100,000 to 150,000 clones, around three quarters seen once. Nominally healthy donors were sampled, though unrecorded immune exposures were likely. Sequenced sample: PBMCs. This TCR derives from a woman aged 60-75 years in good health and CMV-seropositive.

Here the CDR3 DNA reads TGTGCCAGCAGTCCCGGACTAGCGGGGAGCACCTCGAACACCGGGGAGCTGTTTTTT. Its translation: CASSPGLAGSTSNTGELFF. The J gene is TRBJ2-2, the V gene TRBV5-4; TRBD2 matches 12 bases. V dropped 5 bases and J dropped 0; count of bases not matched to a gene: 11. The CDR3 runs 19 residues. Germline values: CDR1 SGHNT, CDR2 YYREEE (reference sequence).